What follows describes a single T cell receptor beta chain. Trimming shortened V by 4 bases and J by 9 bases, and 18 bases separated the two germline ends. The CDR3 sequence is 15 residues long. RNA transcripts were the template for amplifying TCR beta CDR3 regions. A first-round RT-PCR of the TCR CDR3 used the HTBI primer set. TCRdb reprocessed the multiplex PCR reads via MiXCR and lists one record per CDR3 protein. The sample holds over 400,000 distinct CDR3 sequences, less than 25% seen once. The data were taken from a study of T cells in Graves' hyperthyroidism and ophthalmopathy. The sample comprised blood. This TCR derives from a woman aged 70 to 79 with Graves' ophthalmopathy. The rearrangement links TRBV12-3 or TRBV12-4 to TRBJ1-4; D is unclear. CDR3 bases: TGTGCCAGCAGTTCATTGGGTCCGCTAAGTAAAAAACTGTTTTTT. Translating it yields CASSSLGPLSKKLFF.